The 9 T cell receptor beta chains given below trace back to one sample, sequenced in a study of cytomegalovirus exposure and HLA in healthy donors. The PCR employed 60 Vbeta primers together with 13 Jbeta primers. Method: immunoSEQ multiplex PCR; TCRdb's copy keeps in-frame clones and lacks some. The sample has 160,000 or so clones; 65% to 90% are singletons. The source material was PBMCs. These receptors originate from a man aged 45 to 65 in good health and CMV-seropositive.

The chain joins TRBV4-3 to TRBJ2-2, with D possibly being TRBD1 (5 bases). Trimming took off 0 bases at V and 5 bases at J, with 19 bases between the two ends. CDR1 is LGHNA and CDR2 is YSLEER in the germline V gene. This CDR3 comprises 18 residues. The CDR3 DNA reads as TGCGCCAGCAGCCAAGATAAACAGGCCGTATGGGGAACCGGGGAGCTGTTTTTT. Protein sequence: CASSQDKQAVWGTGELFF.

The chain carries TRBV6-5 and TRBJ2-1, with 7 bases aligning to TRBD1. CDR1 MNHEY and CDR2 SVGAGI come from the germline V gene. The CDR3 runs 15 residues. The V segment lost 5 bases and the J segment 6 bases; nucleotides outside the gene matches: 10. The CDR3 DNA reads as TGTGCCAGCAGTCAGGGGACAGATCGGTTCAATGAGCAGTTCTTC. Protein product: CASSQGTDRFNEQFF.

This clone showed up just a few times. The rearrangement joins TRBV28 to TRBJ2-1; D might be TRBD2 (7 bases). The CDR3 extends over 14 amino acids. CDR1 is MDHEN, CDR2 SYDVKM, per germline. Trimming shortened V by 0 bases and J by 8 bases, and 11 bases separated the two germline ends. The DNA for the CDR3 is TGTGCCAGCAGTTTATGGGGCGGGGGCGATGAGCAGTTCTTC. It is translated as CASSLWGGGDEQFF. Full variable domain (rest looked up from reference TRBV28 and TRBJ2-1): DVKVTQSSRYLVKRTGEKVFLECVQDMDHENMFWYRQDPGLGLRLIYFSYDVKMKEKGDIPEGYSVSREKKERFSLILESASTNQTSMYLCASSLWGGGDEQFFGPGTRLTVL.

The genes are TRBV7-6 and TRBJ1-3; a possible D gene is TRBD1 (6 bases). Deletions cut 8 bases from V and 0 bases from J, with 17 bases between. The CDR3 runs 16 residues. Germline V CDR1 and CDR2: SGHVS, FNYEAQ. CDR3 in amino acids: CASVSRQESSGNTIYF. CDR3 coding DNA: TGTGCCAGCGTGAGTCGACAGGAGAGCTCTGGAAACACCATATATTTT. Full variable domain (rest looked up from reference TRBV7-6 and TRBJ1-3): GAGVSQSPRYKVTKRGQDVALRCDPISGHVSLYWYRQALGQGPEFLTYFNYEAQQDKSGLPNDRFSAERPEGSISTLTIQRTEQRDSAMYRCASVSRQESSGNTIYFGEGSWLTVV.

V is TRBV4-3 and J is TRBJ1-4; D is possibly TRBD1 (5 bases). The germline CDR1 and CDR2 sequences are LGHNA and YSLEER. CDR3 length equals 16 residues. Trimming cost V 2 bases and J 0 bases, with 10 bases left between them. In DNA form, the CDR3 reads TGCGCCAGCAGCCAATACGGAGGGGCAACTAATGAAAAACTGTTTTTT. Its translation is CASSQYGGATNEKLFF.

The gene calls are TRBV2 and TRBJ1-2; perhaps TRBD1 as D (6 bases). Germline CDR1 is SNHLY and CDR2 is FYNNEI. CDR3 size: 13 residues. Trimming cost V 5 bases and J 3 bases, with 10 bases left between them. This chain's CDR3 is CASSIQGDYGYTF. The CDR3 region has the DNA TGTGCCAGCAGTATACAGGGAGACTATGGCTACACCTTC.

In DNA, the CDR3 is TGTGCCATCAGTGCGGGGGGTGAAGCTTTCTTT. Amino acid sequence: CAISAGGEAFF. The chain couples TRBV10-3 to TRBJ1-1; D possibly corresponds to TRBD1 (5 bases). CDR3 length equals 11 residues. CDR1 and CDR2 (germline): ENHRY, SYGVKD. V was clipped by 4 bases and J by 7 bases, with 7 bases between them.

In this sample, this clone turned up a few times. This chain links TRBV13 with TRBJ2-3; D perhaps matches TRBD2 (6 bases). Trimming removed 0 bases at V and 2 bases at J, with 9 bases between. The germline CDR1 and CDR2 sequences are PRHDT and FYEKMQ (reference sequence). The CDR3 consists of 15 residues. The CDR3 protein is CASSLGGRVTDTQYF. The DNA for the CDR3 is TGTGCCAGCAGCTTAGGCGGGAGAGTCACAGATACGCAGTATTTT.

The chain joins TRBV5-1 to TRBJ1-4; the D gene is possibly TRBD1 (6 bases). The germline CDR1 and CDR2 sequences are SGHRS and YFSETQ. The length of the CDR3 is 15 residues. Trimming left V 4 bases short and J 3 bases short, with 13 bases between. CDR3 sequence: CASSLRDTSNEKLFF. Here the CDR3 DNA reads TGCGCCAGCAGCCTACGGGACACCTCTAATGAAAAACTGTTTTTT. The whole variable domain, filled in from reference TRBV5-1 and TRBJ1-4, reads KAGVTQTPRYLIKTRGQQVTLSCSPISGHRSVSWYQQTPGQGLQFLFEYFSETQRNKGNFPGRFSGRQFSNSRSEMNVSTLELGDSALYLCASSLRDTSNEKLFFGSGTQLSVL.